The sequence of this T cell receptor beta chain was determined in a study of blood T cell repertoires in COVID-19. Study-wide background: PBMCs, B-cell-depleted T cells, or T cells were the source of the cDNA or gDNA that made up the material.

As originally analysed: Estimated nucleated cell counts came from reference gene primer amplification. TCRdb's table, derived via immunoSEQ multiplex PCR, lists solely in-frame clones and lacks some. Clone size and the V and J calls come from that table; the DNA yielded D and trimming. The data show under 100,000 clones, with approximately 88% seen just once and 3% to 4% held by the top ten. This clone was observed once. Germline CDR1 is LGHNA and CDR2 is YNFKEQ. The CDR3 consists of 16 residues. With 4 bases removed from V and 3 bases from J, the gap between germline ends came to 19 bases. The sample consisted of peripheral blood. The clonotype comes from a woman aged 70-85 years with acute or convalescent COVID-19. The chain employs TRBV4-2 and TRBJ2-7; tentatively, D is TRBD2 (7 bases). The chain's CDR3 is CASSPLRGGPNYEQYF. CDR3 bases: TGTGCCAGCAGCCCTCTAAGGGGGGGCCCCAACTACGAGCAGTACTTC.